This T cell receptor beta chain was obtained from a study of cytomegalovirus exposure and HLA in healthy donors. Study results and caveats: Rarity held for most TCR sequences, but there were some public TCRs that occurred in many donors. Sequencing depth across donors, presence/absence analyses assumed, was roughly uniform. Previously analyzed data showed that most TCR beta V segments were productive at a frequency of about 90% or about 30%.

The sample holds a few counts of this clone. As yet, its antigen is unknown. The PCR employed 60 Vbeta primers together with 13 Jbeta primers. Clones were read by immunoSEQ multiplex PCR, and TCRdb kept only the in-frame ones, dropping some. The sample lists 85,000 to 95,000 clones, approximately 57% occurring once. Germline loops: CDR1 MDHEN, CDR2 SYDVKM. The ends were cut back, 7 bases at V and 2 bases at J, with 12 bases in the middle. The CDR3 is 14 residues long. The chain recombines TRBV28 with TRBJ2-1; possible D gene TRBD1, 6 bases. The sequenced sample was PBMCs. The clonotype was recovered from a woman younger than 45 in good health and CMV-seronegative. CDR3 nucleotide sequence: TGTGCCAGCACCGAGGGGGTGGCCTACAATGAGCAGTTCTTC. Translation gives CASTEGVAYNEQFF.